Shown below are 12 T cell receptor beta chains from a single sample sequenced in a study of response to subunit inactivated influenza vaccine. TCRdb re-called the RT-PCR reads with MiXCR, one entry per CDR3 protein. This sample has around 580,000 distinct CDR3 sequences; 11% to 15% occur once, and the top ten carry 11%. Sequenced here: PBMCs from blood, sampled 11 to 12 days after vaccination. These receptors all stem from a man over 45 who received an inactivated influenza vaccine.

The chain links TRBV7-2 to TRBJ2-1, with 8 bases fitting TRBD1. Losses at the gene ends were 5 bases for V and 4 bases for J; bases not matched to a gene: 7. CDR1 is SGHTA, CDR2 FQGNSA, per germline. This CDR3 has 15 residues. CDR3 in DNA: TGTGCCAGCAGCCCAGGACAGGGAAGGTACAATGAGCAGTTCTTC. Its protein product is CASSPGQGRYNEQFF.

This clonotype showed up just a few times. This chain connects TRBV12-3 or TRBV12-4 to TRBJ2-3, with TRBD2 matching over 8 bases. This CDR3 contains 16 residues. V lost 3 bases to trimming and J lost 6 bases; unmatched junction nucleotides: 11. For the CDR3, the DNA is TGTGCCAGCAGTTTGAGGGCGGGGGGCTCAGGGGATACGCAGTATTTT. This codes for CASSLRAGGSGDTQYF.

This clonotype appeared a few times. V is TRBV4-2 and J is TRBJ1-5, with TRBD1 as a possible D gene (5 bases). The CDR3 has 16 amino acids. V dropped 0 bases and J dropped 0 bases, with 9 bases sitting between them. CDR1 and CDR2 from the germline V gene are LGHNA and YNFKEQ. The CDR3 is CASSQDLQGSNQPQHF. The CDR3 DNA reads TGTGCCAGCAGCCAAGATCTCCAGGGTAGCAATCAGCCCCAGCATTTT.

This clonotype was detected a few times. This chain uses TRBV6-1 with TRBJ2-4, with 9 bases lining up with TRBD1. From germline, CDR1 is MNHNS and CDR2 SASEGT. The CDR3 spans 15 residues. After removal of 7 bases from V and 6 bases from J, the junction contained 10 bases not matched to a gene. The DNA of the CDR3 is TGTGCCAGCACCCCGACAGGGGGAACTAGAAACATTCAGTACTTC. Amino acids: CASTPTGGTRNIQYF.

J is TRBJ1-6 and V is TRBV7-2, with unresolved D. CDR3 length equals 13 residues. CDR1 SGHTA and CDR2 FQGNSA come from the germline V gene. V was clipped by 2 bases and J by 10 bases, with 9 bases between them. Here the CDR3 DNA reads TGTGCCAGCAGCTTAAGGGTTGACTCACCCCTCCACTTT. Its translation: CASSLRVDSPLHF. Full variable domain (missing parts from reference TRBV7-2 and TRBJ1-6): GAGVSQSPSNKVTEKGKDVELRCDPISGHTALYWYRQSLGQGLEFLIYFQGNSAPDKSGLPSDRFSAERTGGSVSTLTIQRTQQEDSAVYLCASSLRVDSPLHFGNGTRLTVT.

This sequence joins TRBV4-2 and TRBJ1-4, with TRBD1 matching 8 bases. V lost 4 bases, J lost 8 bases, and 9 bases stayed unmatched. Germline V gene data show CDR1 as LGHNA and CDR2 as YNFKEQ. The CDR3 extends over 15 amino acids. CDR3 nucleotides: TGTGCCAGCAGCCCGGCGGGCAGGGGGCCCGAAAAACTGTTTTTT. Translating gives CASSPAGRGPEKLFF.

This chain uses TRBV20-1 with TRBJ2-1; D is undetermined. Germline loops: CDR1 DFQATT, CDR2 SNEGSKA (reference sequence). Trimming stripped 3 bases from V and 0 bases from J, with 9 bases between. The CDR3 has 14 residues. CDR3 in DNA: TGCAGTGCTAGTGGCATTAGCTCCTACAATGAGCAGTTCTTC. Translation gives CSASGISSYNEQFF.

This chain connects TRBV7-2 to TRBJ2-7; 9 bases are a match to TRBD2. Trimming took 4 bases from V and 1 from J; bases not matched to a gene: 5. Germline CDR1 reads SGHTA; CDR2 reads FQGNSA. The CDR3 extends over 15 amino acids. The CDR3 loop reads CASSSLAGSSYEQYF. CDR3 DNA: TGTGCCAGCAGCTCCCTAGCGGGGTCTTCCTACGAGCAGTACTTC.

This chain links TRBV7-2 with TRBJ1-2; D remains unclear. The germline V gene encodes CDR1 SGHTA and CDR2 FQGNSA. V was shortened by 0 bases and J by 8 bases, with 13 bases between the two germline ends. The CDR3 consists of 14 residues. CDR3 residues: CASSLATALRGYTF. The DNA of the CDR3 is TGTGCCAGCAGCTTAGCTACAGCCCTAAGAGGCTACACCTTC.

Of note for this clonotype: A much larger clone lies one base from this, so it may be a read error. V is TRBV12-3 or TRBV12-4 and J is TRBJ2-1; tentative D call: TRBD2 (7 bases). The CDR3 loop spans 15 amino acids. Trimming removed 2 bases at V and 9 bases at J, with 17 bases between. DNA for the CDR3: TGTGCCAGCAGTTTATTGGGCGCGGGGGCCGTTGAGCAGTTCTTC. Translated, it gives CASSLLGAGAVEQFF.

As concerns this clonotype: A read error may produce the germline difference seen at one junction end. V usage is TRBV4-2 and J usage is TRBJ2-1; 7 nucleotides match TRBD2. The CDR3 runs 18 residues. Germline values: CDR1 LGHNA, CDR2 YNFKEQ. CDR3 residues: CASRQETGRTSSYNEQFF. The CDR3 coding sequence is TGTGCCAGCAGACAAGAGACGGGGAGGACTAGCTCCTACAATGAGCAGTTCTTC.

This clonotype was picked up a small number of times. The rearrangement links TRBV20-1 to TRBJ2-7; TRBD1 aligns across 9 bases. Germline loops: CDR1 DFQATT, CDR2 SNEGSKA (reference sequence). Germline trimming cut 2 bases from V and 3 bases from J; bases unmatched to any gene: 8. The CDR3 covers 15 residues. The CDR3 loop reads CSARSRDRAFYEQYF. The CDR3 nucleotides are TGCAGTGCTAGATCACGGGACAGGGCGTTCTACGAGCAGTACTTC.